Listed below are T cell receptor beta chains from one sample, sequenced in a study of blood T cell repertoires in COVID-19. Measured with immunoSEQ multiplex PCR; TCRdb has only the in-frame clones, and not every one. The sample has 40,000 to 55,000 clones; around 92% are singletons. Specimen: peripheral blood. The receptors stem from a human donor in a cohort sampled during active COVID-19. The CDR3 runs from the conserved cysteine through the conserved F or W. D genes are given only for firm matches. Expanded clones are given a class, and other clones once, few, many or no size at all.

d_call j_call clone_size v_call cdr3_aa cdr3_nt
TRBD2 TRBJ2-7 . TRBV5-1 CASSSEGGSMSYEQYF TGCGCCAGCAGTTCAGAGGGCGGGAGTATGTCCTACGAGCAGTACTTC
TRBD2 TRBJ2-7 . TRBV19 CASSILAGRGEQYF TGTGCCAGTAGTATTCTAGCGGGGAGGGGCGAGCAGTACTTC
. TRBJ1-5 few TRBV19 CASSQVGQPQHF TGTGCCAGTTCCCAGGTGGGTCAGCCCCAGCATTTT
. TRBJ2-3 . TRBV11-3 CASSLDRRDTQYF TGTGCCAGCAGCTTAGATCGGAGAGATACGCAGTATTTT
TRBD2 TRBJ2-5 . TRBV27 CASSPGTSGKTQYF TGTGCCAGCAGTCCCGGGACTAGCGGGAAGACCCAGTACTTC
. TRBJ2-3 once TRBV27 CASSFSGWDGGGTDTQYF TGTGCCAGCAGTTTTAGCGGTTGGGATGGCGGGGGCACAGATACGCAGTATTTT
. TRBJ2-7 . TRBV30 CAWSGTNRVLGQYF TGTGCCTGGAGCGGGACAAACAGGGTCCTGGGGCAGTACTTC
. TRBJ2-3 . TRBV3-1/TRBV3-2 CASSSRGSTDTQYF TGTGCCAGCAGCTCGCGTGGTAGCACAGATACGCAGTATTTT
TRBD2 TRBJ2-7 . TRBV5-1 CASSSGLAGGLAGEQYF TGCGCCAGCAGCTCCGGACTAGCGGGAGGGCTAGCGGGTGAGCAGTACTTC
TRBD1 TRBJ2-2 . TRBV11-2 CASSLDRRTGLNTGELFF TGTGCCAGCAGCTTAGATCGGCGGACAGGATTGAACACCGGGGAGCTGTTTTTT
TRBD2 TRBJ2-7 . TRBV4-2 CASSQDPSGGSAEQYF TGTGCCAGCAGCCAGGACCCTAGCGGGGGGAGCGCAGAGCAGTACTTC
. TRBJ2-7 few TRBV5-1 CASSSGLLYEQYF TGCGCCAGCAGCTCAGGACTTCTTTACGAGCAGTACTTC
TRBD1 TRBJ2-5 . TRBV11-2 CASSLGAGTGMETQYF TGTGCCAGCAGCTTAGGAGCCGGGACAGGGATGGAGACCCAGTACTTC
. TRBJ1-6 . TRBV9 CASSVEQKNSPLHF TGTGCCAGCAGCGTAGAACAGAAAAATTCACCCCTCCACTTT
. TRBJ2-7 . TRBV3-1/TRBV3-2 CASSQANYEQYF TGTGCCAGCAGCCAAGCCAACTACGAGCAGTACTTC
. TRBJ1-5 . TRBV5-6 CASSLGGRHQPQHF TGTGCCAGCAGCTTGGGGGGGAGGCATCAGCCCCAGCATTTT
TRBD2 TRBJ2-1 . TRBV7-9 CASSFPGGLDNEQFF TGTGCCAGCAGCTTCCCGGGGGGGCTGGACAATGAGCAGTTCTTC
. TRBJ2-1 . TRBV7-2 CASSLVDIDSYNEQFF TGTGCCAGCAGCTTAGTTGACATTGACTCCTACAATGAGCAGTTCTTC
. TRBJ2-5 . TRBV4-2 CASTAGSLQETQYF TGTGCCAGCACCGCGGGGTCCTTGCAAGAGACCCAGTACTTC
TRBD2 TRBJ2-1 . TRBV7-9 CASQGLAGNEQFF TGTGCCAGTCAAGGACTAGCGGGGAATGAGCAGTTCTTC
. TRBJ2-3 . TRBV5-4 CASSLQGRETDTQYF TGTGCCAGCAGCCTACAGGGCAGGGAGACAGATACGCAGTATTTT
. TRBJ2-5 . TRBV28 CASSPGILAETQYF TGTGCCAGCAGCCCCGGGATCCTGGCAGAGACCCAGTACTTC
TRBD1 TRBJ2-6 . TRBV5-4 CASSTRQGPSGANVLTF TGTGCCAGCAGCACACGACAGGGGCCTAGTGGGGCCAACGTCCTGACTTTC
TRBD1 TRBJ1-5 . TRBV5-6 CASTIGQGVEPQHF TGTGCCAGCACCATAGGACAGGGGGTCGAGCCCCAGCATTTT
TRBD1 TRBJ1-5 . TRBV5-4 CASSSGQGGNQPQHF TGTGCCAGCAGCTCCGGACAGGGTGGCAATCAGCCCCAGCATTTT
TRBD2 TRBJ2-3 . TRBV5-1 CASSPGTSGTDTQYF TGCGCCAGCAGCCCCGGGACTAGCGGGACAGATACGCAGTATTTT
. TRBJ1-2 . TRBV28 CASSSLLGVANYGYTF TGTGCCAGCAGTTCCTTATTAGGGGTAGCTAACTATGGCTACACCTTC
. TRBJ2-5 . TRBV6-6 CASSYTGRRETQYF TGTGCCAGCAGTTACACGGGGAGGAGGGAGACCCAGTACTTC
TRBD1 TRBJ2-3 . TRBV12-5 CASGLVTLGQGLDTQYF TGTGCTAGTGGTTTGGTCACCCTCGGACAGGGGTTAGATACGCAGTATTTT
TRBD2 TRBJ2-3 . TRBV5-1 CASSPGTSGVDTQYF TGCGCCAGCAGCCCGGGTACTAGCGGGGTGGATACGCAGTATTTT
. TRBJ2-2 . TRBV19 CASSIGEQYISSANTGELFF TGTGCCAGTAGTATAGGGGAGCAATACATCTCCAGCGCGAACACCGGGGAGCTGTTTTTT
. TRBJ1-4 . TRBV5-8 CASTFGEKLFF TGTGCCAGCACCTTCGGGGAAAAACTGTTTTTT
. TRBJ2-7 . TRBV19 CATKGGAKGSNSYEQYF TGTGCCACTAAAGGAGGGGCCAAAGGGTCGAACTCCTACGAGCAGTACTTC
TRBD2 TRBJ2-4 . TRBV27 CASSPTWPSGRNIQYF TGTGCCAGCAGCCCAACTTGGCCTAGCGGGAGAAACATTCAGTACTTC
. TRBJ2-2 . TRBV4-3 CASSQARGQNTGELFF TGCGCCAGCAGCCAAGCACGGGGACAGAACACCGGGGAGCTGTTTTTT
. TRBJ2-3 . TRBV30 CAWSVVGVGTDTQYF TGTGCCTGGAGTGTAGTCGGAGTTGGGACAGATACGCAGTATTTT
. TRBJ2-1 . TRBV15 CATSRDPGTYNEQFF TGTGCCACCAGCAGAGATCCTGGCACCTACAATGAGCAGTTCTTC